The 6 T cell receptor beta chains below all came from one sample that was sequenced in a study of diagnostic markers for celiac disease. TCRdb re-called the reads, yielding one record per CDR3 amino acid sequence without DNA. The table lists fewer than 4,000 distinct CDR3 sequences. Input material: either unsorted cells or a sorted T cell fraction (not recorded which). The origin of the receptors is a human donor. This table probably holds off-target reads from a library built for another chain.

The chain combines TRBV20-1 with TRBJ2-1. The CDR3 is 13 residues long. The germline gives CDR1 DFQATT, CDR2 SNEGSKA (reference sequence). The CDR3 loop reads CSARVGLYNEQFF.

The V and J genes are TRBV2 and TRBJ2-1; TCRdb names TRBD2, which stays unverified in the absence of DNA. Germline CDR1 reads SNHLY; CDR2 reads FYNNEI. CDR3 size: 13 residues. The CDR3 sequence is CATPRRAGNEQFF.

The chain employs TRBV28 and TRBJ1-2; without DNA, the TCRdb call of TRBD1 cannot be checked. In germline, CDR1 is MDHEN, CDR2 SYDVKM. CDR3 length: 14 residues. CDR3 region: CASNPGSRLYGYTF.

According to its frequency, this clonotype is medium-sized. The chain recombines TRBV2 with TRBJ1-1. This CDR3 comprises 14 residues. In germline, CDR1 is SNHLY, CDR2 FYNNEI. CDR3 sequence reads: CASSDLQTRPEAFF.

This clonotype shows up as medium-sized by frequency. The chain employs TRBV20-1 and TRBJ2-5; TCRdb returns TRBD2, unconfirmable since there is no DNA. Germline values: CDR1 DFQATT, CDR2 SNEGSKA (reference sequence). There are 15 residues in the CDR3. This CDR3 reads CSARDQTSGRETQYF.

By frequency, this clonotype is medium-sized. The chain recombines TRBV12-3 or TRBV12-4 with TRBJ2-2; there is no DNA to check the TCRdb D call of TRBD1. The length of the CDR3 is 13 residues. CDR3 sequence reads: CASRKGPTGELFF.